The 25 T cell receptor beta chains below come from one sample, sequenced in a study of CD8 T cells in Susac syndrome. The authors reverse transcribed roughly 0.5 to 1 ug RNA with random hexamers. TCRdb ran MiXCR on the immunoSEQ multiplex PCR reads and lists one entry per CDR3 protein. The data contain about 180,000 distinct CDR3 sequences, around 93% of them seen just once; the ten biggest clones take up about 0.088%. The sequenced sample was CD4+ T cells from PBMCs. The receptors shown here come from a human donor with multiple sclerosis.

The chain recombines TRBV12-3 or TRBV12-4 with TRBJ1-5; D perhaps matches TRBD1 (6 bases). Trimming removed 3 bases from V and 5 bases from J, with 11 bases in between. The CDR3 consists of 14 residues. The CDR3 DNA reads TGTGCCAGCAGTTTTACAGGGTATGATCAGCCCCAGCATTTT. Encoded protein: CASSFTGYDQPQHF.

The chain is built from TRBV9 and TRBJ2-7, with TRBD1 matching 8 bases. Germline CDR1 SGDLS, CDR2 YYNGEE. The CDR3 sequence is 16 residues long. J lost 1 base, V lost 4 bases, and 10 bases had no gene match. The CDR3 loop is CASSTHSGTGSYEQYF. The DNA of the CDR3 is TGTGCCAGCAGCACCCATTCCGGGACAGGATCCTACGAGCAGTACTTC. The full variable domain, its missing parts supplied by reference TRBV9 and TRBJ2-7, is DSGVTQTPKHLITATGQRVTLRCSPRSGDLSVYWYQQSLDQGLQFLIQYYNGEERAKGNILERFSAQQFPDLHSELNLSSLELGDSALYFCASSTHSGTGSYEQYFGPGTRLTVT.

The CDR3 DNA is TGTGCCACCAGTGATCCCGCACAGAAGACCCAGTACTTC. This codes for CATSDPAQKTQYF. The genes are TRBV24-1 and TRBJ2-5, with D hard to call. Trimming removed 3 bases from V and 6 bases from J, with 10 bases in between. CDR1 KGHDR and CDR2 SFDVKD come from the germline V gene. This CDR3 has 13 residues.

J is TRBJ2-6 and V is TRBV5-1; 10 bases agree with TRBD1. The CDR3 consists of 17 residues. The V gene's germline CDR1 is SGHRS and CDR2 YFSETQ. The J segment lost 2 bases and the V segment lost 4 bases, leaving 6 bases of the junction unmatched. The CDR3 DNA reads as TGCGCCAGCAGCCCGCCGGGACAGGGGACTGGGGCCAACGTCCTGACTTTC. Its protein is CASSPPGQGTGANVLTF.

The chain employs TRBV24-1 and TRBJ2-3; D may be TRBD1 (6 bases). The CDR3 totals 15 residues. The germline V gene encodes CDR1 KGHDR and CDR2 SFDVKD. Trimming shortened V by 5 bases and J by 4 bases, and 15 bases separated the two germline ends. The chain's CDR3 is CATSVGGRVADTQYF. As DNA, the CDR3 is TGTGCCACCAGTGTTGGGGGCAGGGTCGCAGATACGCAGTATTTT.

The CDR3 nucleotides are TGTGCCAGCAGACAAGGGGGGCGTTCCGGGGAGCTGTTTTTT. Residues: CASRQGGRSGELFF. The rearrangement joins TRBV6-1 to TRBJ2-2; D is perhaps TRBD1 or TRBD2 (6 bases each). The germline V gene encodes CDR1 MNHNS and CDR2 SASEGT. The CDR3 consists of 14 residues. V lost 6 bases and J 6 bases, leaving 14 bases between the germline ends.

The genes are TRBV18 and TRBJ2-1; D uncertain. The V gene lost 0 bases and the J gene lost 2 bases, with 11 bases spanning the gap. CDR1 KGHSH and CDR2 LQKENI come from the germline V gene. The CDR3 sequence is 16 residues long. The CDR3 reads CASSPPQSTTYNEQFF. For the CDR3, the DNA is TGTGCCAGCTCACCACCTCAGTCTACTACCTACAATGAGCAGTTCTTC.

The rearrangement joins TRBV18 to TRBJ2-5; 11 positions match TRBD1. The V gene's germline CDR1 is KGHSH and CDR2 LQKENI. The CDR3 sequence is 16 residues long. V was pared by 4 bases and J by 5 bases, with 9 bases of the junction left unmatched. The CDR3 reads CASSHLRTGGIETQYF. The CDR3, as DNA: TGTGCCAGCTCACACCTGCGGACAGGGGGCATCGAGACCCAGTACTTC.

The CDR3: CASTGPGGAEPQHF. Here the CDR3 DNA reads TGTGCCAGTACCGGTCCGGGGGGCGCGGAGCCCCAGCATTTT. The chain combines TRBV19 with TRBJ1-5, with TRBD1 as a possible D gene (6 bases). V lost 7 bases and J lost 8, with 18 bases in between. Germline CDR1 and CDR2: LNHDA and SQIVND (reference sequence). This CDR3 region has 14 residues.

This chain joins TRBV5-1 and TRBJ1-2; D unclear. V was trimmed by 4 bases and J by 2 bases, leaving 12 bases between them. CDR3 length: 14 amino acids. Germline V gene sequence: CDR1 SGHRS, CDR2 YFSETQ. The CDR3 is CASSPTRMNYGYTF. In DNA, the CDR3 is TGCGCCAGCAGCCCGACGAGAATGAACTATGGCTACACCTTC.

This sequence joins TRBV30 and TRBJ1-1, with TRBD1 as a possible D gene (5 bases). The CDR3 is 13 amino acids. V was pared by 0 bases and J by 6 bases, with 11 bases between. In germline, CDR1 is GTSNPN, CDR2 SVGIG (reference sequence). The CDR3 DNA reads TGTGCCTGGAGTGTTCAGGGTTTCCCTGAAGCTTTCTTT. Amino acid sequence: CAWSVQGFPEAFF.

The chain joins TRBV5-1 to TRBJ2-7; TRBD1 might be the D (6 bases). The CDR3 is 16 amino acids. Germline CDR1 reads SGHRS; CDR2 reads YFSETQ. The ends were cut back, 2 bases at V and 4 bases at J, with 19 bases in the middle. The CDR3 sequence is CASSLNRDTRKYEQYF. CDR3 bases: TGCGCCAGCAGCTTAAACCGGGACACCCGTAAGTACGAGCAGTACTTC.

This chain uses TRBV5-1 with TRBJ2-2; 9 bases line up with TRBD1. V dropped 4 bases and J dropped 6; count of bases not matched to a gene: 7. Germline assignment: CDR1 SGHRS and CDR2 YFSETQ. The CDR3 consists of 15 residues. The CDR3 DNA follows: TGCGCCAGCAGCGTCCGGGACAGGGTCTCCGGGGAGCTGTTTTTT. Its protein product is CASSVRDRVSGELFF.

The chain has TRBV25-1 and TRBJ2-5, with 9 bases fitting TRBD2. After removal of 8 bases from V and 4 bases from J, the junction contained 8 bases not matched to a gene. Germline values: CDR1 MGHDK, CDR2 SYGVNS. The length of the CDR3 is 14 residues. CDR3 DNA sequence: TGTGCCAGCCAGTTAGCGGGAGCCAGAGAGACCCAGTACTTC. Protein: CASQLAGARETQYF.

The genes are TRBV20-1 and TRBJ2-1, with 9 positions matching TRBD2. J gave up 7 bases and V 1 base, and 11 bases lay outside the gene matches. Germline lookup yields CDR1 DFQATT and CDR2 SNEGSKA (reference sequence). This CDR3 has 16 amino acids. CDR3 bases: TGCAGTGCTAGAGTAGCGGGAGCCCCCTTTAGTAATGAGCAGTTCTTC. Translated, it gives CSARVAGAPFSNEQFF.

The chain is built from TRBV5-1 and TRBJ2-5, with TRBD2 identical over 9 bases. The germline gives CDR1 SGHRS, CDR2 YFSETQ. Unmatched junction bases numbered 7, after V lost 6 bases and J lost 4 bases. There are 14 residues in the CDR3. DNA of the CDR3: TGCGCCAGCAAAACTGGGACTAGCTTAGAGACCCAGTACTTC. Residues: CASKTGTSLETQYF. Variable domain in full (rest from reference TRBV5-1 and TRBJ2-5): KAGVTQTPRYLIKTRGQQVTLSCSPISGHRSVSWYQQTPGQGLQFLFEYFSETQRNKGNFPGRFSGRQFSNSRSEMNVSTLELGDSALYLCASKTGTSLETQYFGPGTRLLVL.

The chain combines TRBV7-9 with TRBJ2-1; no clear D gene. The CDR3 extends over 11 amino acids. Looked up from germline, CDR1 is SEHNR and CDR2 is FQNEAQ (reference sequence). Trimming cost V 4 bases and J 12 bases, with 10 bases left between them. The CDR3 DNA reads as TGTGCCAGCAGCTCCACTCAGGCGCAGTTCTTC. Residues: CASSSTQAQFF.

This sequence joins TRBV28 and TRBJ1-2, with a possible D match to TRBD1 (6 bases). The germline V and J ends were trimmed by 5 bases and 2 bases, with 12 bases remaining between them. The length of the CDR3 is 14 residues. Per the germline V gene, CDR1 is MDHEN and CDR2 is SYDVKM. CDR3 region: CASSPKDRNYGYTF. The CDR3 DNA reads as TGTGCCAGCAGTCCAAAGGACAGAAACTATGGCTACACCTTC.

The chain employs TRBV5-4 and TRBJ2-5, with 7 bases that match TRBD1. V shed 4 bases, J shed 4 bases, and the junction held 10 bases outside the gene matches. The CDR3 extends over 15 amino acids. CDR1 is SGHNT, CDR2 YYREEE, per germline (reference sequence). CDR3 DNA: TGTGCCAGCAGCCCCCAAGACAGGGTGAGAGAGACCCAGTACTTC. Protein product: CASSPQDRVRETQYF.

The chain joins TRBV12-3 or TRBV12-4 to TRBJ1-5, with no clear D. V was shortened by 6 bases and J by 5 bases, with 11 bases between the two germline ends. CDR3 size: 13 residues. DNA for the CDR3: TGTGCCAGCAGCCGAGACGGGGATCAGCCCCAGCATTTT. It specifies CASSRDGDQPQHF.

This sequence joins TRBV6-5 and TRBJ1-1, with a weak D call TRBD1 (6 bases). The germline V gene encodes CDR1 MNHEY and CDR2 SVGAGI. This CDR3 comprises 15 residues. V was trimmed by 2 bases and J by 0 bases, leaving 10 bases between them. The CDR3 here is CASSYRDILNTEAFF. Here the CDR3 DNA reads TGTGCCAGCAGTTACCGGGACATTTTGAACACTGAAGCTTTCTTT.

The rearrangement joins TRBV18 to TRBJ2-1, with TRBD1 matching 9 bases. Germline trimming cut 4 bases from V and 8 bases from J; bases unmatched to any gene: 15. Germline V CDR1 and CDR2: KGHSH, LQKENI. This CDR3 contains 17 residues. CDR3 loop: CASSLETTGTGSDEQFF. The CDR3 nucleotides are TGTGCCAGCTCACTCGAAACTACCGGGACAGGGAGCGATGAGCAGTTCTTC.

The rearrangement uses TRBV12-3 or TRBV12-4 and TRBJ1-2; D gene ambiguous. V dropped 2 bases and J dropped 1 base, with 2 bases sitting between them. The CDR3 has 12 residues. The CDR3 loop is CASSLNNYGYTF. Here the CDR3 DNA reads TGTGCCAGCAGTTTAAATAACTATGGCTACACCTTC.

CDR3 sequence: CASSSRRGTGANVLTF. The CDR3 nucleotides read TGTGCCAGCAGCTCCAGACGGGGCACTGGGGCCAACGTCCTGACTTTC. The V and J genes are TRBV7-2 and TRBJ2-6; either TRBD1 or TRBD2 may fit D (5 bases each). The CDR3 spans 16 residues. Germline lookup yields CDR1 SGHTA and CDR2 FQGNSA. With 4 bases removed from V and 2 bases from J, the gap between germline ends came to 12 bases.

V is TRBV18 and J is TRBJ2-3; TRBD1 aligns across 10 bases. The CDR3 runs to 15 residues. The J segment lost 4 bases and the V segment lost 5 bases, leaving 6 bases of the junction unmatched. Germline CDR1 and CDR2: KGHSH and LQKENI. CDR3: CASSDGTGVADTQYF. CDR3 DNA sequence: TGTGCCAGCTCAGACGGGACAGGGGTGGCAGATACGCAGTATTTT.